This T cell receptor (beta chain) was found in a study of memory CD4+ T cells and cytomegalovirus serostatus. General observations from the study: Median bootstrapped AUC for CMV status was just under 0.97 originally, approximately 0.9 US-trained.

The data were produced by immunoSEQ multiplex PCR, yet TCRdb's version contains in-frame clones alone and is incomplete. Seen here are tens of thousands of clones, over 65% observed once, and the top ten hold about 2.1%. This clone has more than one count but fewer than ten. What it binds is not known. The sort gate was single viable CD3+CD4+CD8-CD45RO+ cells for memory CD4+ T cells. CMV serostatus came from serum IgG against pp150, pp28, p38, p52. The germline V gene encodes CDR1 SNHLY and CDR2 FYNNEI. The V gene lost 8 bases and the J gene lost 2 bases, with 17 bases spanning the gap. This CDR3 has 15 residues.

The material sequenced was memory CD4+ T cells from blood. This clonotype was obtained from an adult in good health and CMV-seronegative. The gene calls are TRBV2 and TRBJ2-3; no firm D call. CDR3 in DNA: TGTGCCAGCCGACTGGGAAGCGCTGCCACAGATACGCAGTATTTT. Translation: CASRLGSAATDTQYF.